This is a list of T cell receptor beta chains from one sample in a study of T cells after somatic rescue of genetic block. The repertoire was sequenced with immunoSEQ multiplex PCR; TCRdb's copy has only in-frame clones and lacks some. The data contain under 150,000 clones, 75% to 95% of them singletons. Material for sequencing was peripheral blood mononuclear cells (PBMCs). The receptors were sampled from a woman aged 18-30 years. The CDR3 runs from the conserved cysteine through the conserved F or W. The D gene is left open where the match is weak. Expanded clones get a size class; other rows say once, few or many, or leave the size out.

CDR3: CASSLWLGLEAFF
DNA: TGTGCCAGCAGCTTATGGCTTGGACTTGAAGCTTTCTTT
D: -
J: TRBJ1-1
V: TRBV11-2
size: -

CDR3: CAMAGGAASNTEAFF
DNA: TGTGCCATGGCGGGGGGGGCAGCCTCGAACACTGAAGCTTTCTTT
D: -
J: TRBJ1-1
V: TRBV10-3
size: -

CDR3: CASKGVIQPQHF
DNA: TGTGCCAGTAAGGGGGTGATTCAGCCCCAGCATTTT
D: -
J: TRBJ1-5
V: TRBV19
size: -

CDR3: CASSSRQGGSNQPQHF
DNA: TGTGCCAGCAGTTCCAGACAGGGCGGGAGCAATCAGCCCCAGCATTTT
D: TRBD1
J: TRBJ1-5
V: TRBV28
size: -

CDR3: CAWSRGEKLFF
DNA: TGTGCCTGGTCCCGAGGTGAAAAACTGTTTTTT
D: -
J: TRBJ1-4
V: TRBV30
size: -

CDR3: CASSPVGSYNEQFF
DNA: TGTGCCAGCAGCCCCGTAGGCTCCTACAATGAGCAGTTCTTC
D: -
J: TRBJ2-1
V: TRBV7-2
size: -

CDR3: CATADFSSGNTIYF
DNA: TGTGCCACGGCAGATTTTAGCTCTGGAAACACCATATATTTT
D: -
J: TRBJ1-3
V: TRBV6-6
size: -

CDR3: CASSPWGQGSYEQYF
DNA: TGTGCCAGCAGCCCCTGGGGACAGGGTTCCTACGAGCAGTACTTC
D: TRBD1
J: TRBJ2-7
V: TRBV13
size: -

CDR3: CASSPYSADTGELFF
DNA: TGTGCCAGCTCACCCTATTCAGCTGACACCGGGGAGCTGTTTTTT
D: -
J: TRBJ2-2
V: TRBV18
size: -

CDR3: CASSYRGTGGETQYF
DNA: TGTGCCAGCAGTTACCGGGGGACCGGGGGAGAGACCCAGTACTTC
D: -
J: TRBJ2-5
V: TRBV27
size: -

CDR3: CASSPERGGSYEQYF
DNA: TGTGCCAGCTCACCCGAGCGGGGGGGATCCTACGAGCAGTACTTC
D: TRBD2
J: TRBJ2-7
V: TRBV18
size: -

CDR3: CASNQGARNQPQHF
DNA: TGTGCCAGTAATCAGGGGGCTCGCAATCAGCCCCAGCATTTT
D: TRBD1
J: TRBJ1-5
V: TRBV19
size: -

CDR3: CASSLEPGGQPQHF
DNA: TGCGCCAGCAGCTTGGAACCCGGTGGGCAGCCCCAGCATTTT
D: -
J: TRBJ1-5
V: TRBV5-1
size: -

CDR3: CASSTDLMSTDTQYF
DNA: TGTGCCAGCAGCACCGACCTGATGAGCACAGATACGCAGTATTTT
D: -
J: TRBJ2-3
V: TRBV5-7
size: -

CDR3: CASTRGQDFADTQYF
DNA: TGTGCCAGCACCCGGGGGCAGGACTTCGCAGATACGCAGTATTTT
D: -
J: TRBJ2-3
V: TRBV27
size: once

CDR3: CASSLGQFYGYTF
DNA: TGTGCCAGCAGCTTAGGACAGTTCTATGGCTACACCTTC
D: -
J: TRBJ1-2
V: TRBV7-3
size: -

CDR3: CASSQGGGLGDGYTF
DNA: TGTGCCAGCAGCCAGGGCGGCGGACTTGGGGATGGCTACACCTTC
D: -
J: TRBJ1-2
V: TRBV7-2
size: once